This entry lists 18 T cell receptor beta chains sequenced from one sample in a study of control samples from healthy donors and cancer patients. Repertoires were generated with immunoSEQ multiplex PCR, while TCRdb's copy carries only in-frame clones and drops some. This sample yields 150,000 to 200,000 clones, of which 91% are seen a single time; more than 1.3% belongs to the top ten. The sample was blood. The receptor source for this set is a woman aged 25 to 39 in good health.

J is TRBJ1-1 and V is TRBV6-1; no clear D. The germline gives CDR1 MNHNS, CDR2 SASEGT. The CDR3 sequence is 13 residues long. V gave up 0 bases and J gave up 5 bases, with 7 bases separating them. This CDR3 reads CASSEAAGTEAFF. DNA of the CDR3: TGTGCCAGCAGTGAAGCGGCGGGAACTGAAGCTTTCTTT.

The rearrangement links TRBV18 to TRBJ1-2; TRBD1 might be the D (6 bases). V was pared by 0 bases and J by 5 bases, with 13 bases between. The CDR3 length is 15 residues. Per germline, CDR1 KGHSH and CDR2 LQKENI. In DNA, the CDR3 is TGTGCCAGCTCACCACCGGTCGGGACAAGATATGGCTACACCTTC. It is translated as CASSPPVGTRYGYTF.

The chain carries TRBV28 and TRBJ2-3; 13 positions agree with TRBD2. CDR3 length: 19 residues. Losses at the gene ends were 2 bases for V and 2 bases for J; bases not matched to a gene: 10. Germline lookup yields CDR1 MDHEN and CDR2 SYDVKM. This chain's CDR3 is CASSLTSSGTSGATDTQYF. CDR3 in DNA: TGTGCCAGCAGTTTAACCTCTTCCGGGACTAGCGGGGCCACAGATACGCAGTATTTT. Using reference TRBV28 and TRBJ2-3 for the parts outside the CDR3, the full variable domain is DVKVTQSSRYLVKRTGEKVFLECVQDMDHENMFWYRQDPGLGLRLIYFSYDVKMKEKGDIPEGYSVSREKKERFSLILESASTNQTSMYLCASSLTSSGTSGATDTQYFGPGTRLTVL.

V and J are TRBV19 and TRBJ1-1, with D possibly matching TRBD1 (5 bases). There are 16 residues in the CDR3. V was pared by 5 bases and J by 1 base, with 17 bases between. Germline V gene lookup returns CDR1 LNHDA and CDR2 SQIVND (reference sequence). DNA for the CDR3: TGTGCCAGTAGTCCCTGGGCAGGGAGGGGGAACACTGAAGCTTTCTTT. It encodes CASSPWAGRGNTEAFF.

The chain employs TRBV20-1 and TRBJ1-1; D is possibly TRBD1 (5 bases). The CDR3 is 11 amino acids. The germline gives CDR1 DFQATT, CDR2 SNEGSKA (reference sequence). V was shortened by 7 bases and J by 2 bases, with 8 bases between the two germline ends. CDR3: CSGTLNTEAFF. CDR3 bases: TGCAGTGGGACACTAAACACTGAAGCTTTCTTT.

The chain combines TRBV6-2 or TRBV6-3 with TRBJ1-1; D unclear. The CDR3 runs 13 residues. The V and J ends lost 2 bases and 1 base respectively, with 5 bases between them. Per the germline V gene, CDR1 is MNHEY and CDR2 is SVGEGT. DNA of the CDR3: TGTGCCAGCAGTTACGGCTGGAACACTGAAGCTTTCTTT. Its translation: CASSYGWNTEAFF.

The chain links TRBV2 to TRBJ2-2; D is tentatively TRBD1 or TRBD2 (6 bases each). Germline lookup yields CDR1 SNHLY and CDR2 FYNNEI. The CDR3 length is 16 residues. The germline V and J ends were trimmed by 0 bases and 3 bases, with 11 bases remaining between them. CDR3 coding DNA: TGTGCCAGCAGTGAAGCTCGGGGGCTATACACCGGGGAGCTGTTTTTT. The encoded protein is CASSEARGLYTGELFF.

The count of this clone is one. V and J are TRBV7-3 and TRBJ2-2; D gene uncertain. Deletions cut 2 bases from V and 3 bases from J, with 4 bases between. In germline, CDR1 is SGHTA, CDR2 FQGTGA. This CDR3 is built from 13 residues. CDR3 DNA: TGTGCCAGCAGCTTAGAGGACACCGGGGAGCTGTTTTTT. This sequence encodes CASSLEDTGELFF.

This clone was seen more than once but under ten times. The chain employs TRBV7-9 and TRBJ1-1; 9 bases map to TRBD1. Germline CDR1 is SEHNR and CDR2 is FQNEAQ (reference sequence). The CDR3 is 16 amino acids. The ends lost 2 bases at V and 4 bases at J; junction bases unmatched: 8. CDR3 sequence: CASSLYPDRGGTEAFF. The CDR3 DNA reads as TGTGCCAGCAGCTTATACCCGGACAGGGGTGGCACTGAAGCTTTCTTT.

This chain links TRBV3-1 (or the pseudogene TRBV3-2) with TRBJ2-5; perhaps TRBD2 as D (7 bases). Looked up from germline, CDR1 is LGHDT and CDR2 is YNNKEL (reference sequence). The CDR3 covers 13 residues. V lost 2 bases, J lost 7 bases, and 11 bases lay in between. The CDR3 spells CASSQRGGGTQYF. DNA of the CDR3: TGTGCCAGCAGCCAAAGGGGAGGGGGGACCCAGTACTTC.

The V and J genes are TRBV28 and TRBJ1-1, with 9 bases lining up with TRBD1. Looked up from germline, CDR1 is MDHEN and CDR2 is SYDVKM. The CDR3 contains 15 residues. J gave up 4 bases and V 4 bases, and 7 bases lay outside the gene matches. DNA of the CDR3: TGTGCCAGCAGTTCCCCGGGACAGGGTACCACTGAAGCTTTCTTT. Its translation is CASSSPGQGTTEAFF.

The chain combines TRBV28 with TRBJ1-1, with 9 positions matching TRBD1. The CDR3 runs to 14 residues. Germline loops: CDR1 MDHEN, CDR2 SYDVKM. The ends lost 5 bases at V and 3 bases at J; junction bases unmatched: 4. The CDR3 DNA reads TGTGCCAGCAGTCCGTACAGGGGGCACACTGAAGCTTTCTTT. This translates into CASSPYRGHTEAFF.

A single count supports this clone. The J gene is TRBJ2-1, the V gene TRBV5-1; TRBD1 matches 7 bases. V was pared by 1 base and J by 5 bases, with 9 bases of the junction left unmatched. The CDR3 has 16 amino acids. CDR1 is SGHRS and CDR2 is YFSETQ in the germline V gene. The CDR3 is CASSLLGPDRNNEQFF. The CDR3 bases are TGCGCCAGCAGCTTGTTGGGGCCGGACAGGAACAATGAGCAGTTCTTC.

The CDR3 DNA follows: TGCGCCAGCAGCGGGGGACAGGGCGGCTATGGCTACACCTTC. Its protein product is CASSGGQGGYGYTF. The rearrangement uses TRBV5-1 and TRBJ1-2, with 9 bases lining up with TRBD1. The length of the CDR3 is 14 residues. The germline V gene has CDR1 SGHRS and CDR2 YFSETQ. With V trimmed by 4 bases and J by 4 bases, 5 bases remained unmatched.

The V and J genes are TRBV18 and TRBJ2-5; D is perhaps TRBD1 (5 bases). Trimming stripped 2 bases from V and 2 bases from J, with 6 bases between. This CDR3 has 13 residues. The germline V gene has CDR1 KGHSH and CDR2 LQKENI. The CDR3: CASSPAGQETQYF. For the CDR3, the DNA is TGTGCCAGCTCACCAGCAGGGCAAGAGACCCAGTACTTC.

The rearrangement joins TRBV24-1 to TRBJ2-1, with D uncertain. Germline V gives CDR1 KGHDR, CDR2 SFDVKD. The V end lost 6 bases, the J end lost 1 base, and 6 bases lay between the germline ends. CDR3 length: 13 amino acids. This CDR3 reads CATSPVSYNEQFF. The CDR3, as DNA: TGTGCCACCAGTCCAGTGTCCTACAATGAGCAGTTCTTC.

The V call is TRBV28, the J call TRBJ2-1, with D tentatively TRBD2 (6 bases). The CDR3 loop spans 14 amino acids. Trimming cost V 3 bases and J 8 bases, with 14 bases left between them. Per the germline V gene, CDR1 is MDHEN and CDR2 is SYDVKM. The CDR3 coding sequence is TGTGCCAGCAGTTTTGGGGGGTCGATTGATGAGCAGTTCTTC. Translation gives CASSFGGSIDEQFF.

The chain is built from TRBV27 and TRBJ2-4; the D gene is possibly TRBD2 (6 bases). The V and J ends lost 6 bases and 5 bases respectively, with 20 bases between them. The CDR3 is 16 residues long. Germline loops: CDR1 MNHEY, CDR2 SMNVEV (reference sequence). CDR3 bases: TGTGCCAGCAGCCCCTGGAGGGGCGATACGGAAAACATTCAGTACTTC. Translation: CASSPWRGDTENIQYF.